The 7 T cell receptor beta chains presented below share a single source sample, sequenced in a study of identical twins. TCRdb analysed the 5' RACE reads with MiXCR anew, one entry per CDR3 protein. The sample lists 1.5 million to 2 million distinct CDR3 sequences; roughly a third were seen once. Material for sequencing was cord blood. The source is a newborn girl in good health.

The V call is TRBV20-1, the J call TRBJ2-7, with 7 bases matching TRBD1. CDR1 DFQATT and CDR2 SNEGSKA come from the germline V gene (reference sequence). Trimming at V came to 6 bases and at J to 2 bases, leaving 7 bases not matched to a gene. CDR3 length: 13 amino acids. Here the CDR3 reads CSATQQGPYEQYF. The CDR3 nucleotides are TGCAGTGCCACCCAACAGGGGCCCTACGAGCAGTACTTC.

This clonotype came up many times. V usage is TRBV10-3 and J usage is TRBJ2-3; 12 nucleotides match TRBD2. The CDR3 spans 15 residues. Germline CDR1 is ENHRY and CDR2 is SYGVKD. The V gene end was trimmed by 6 bases and the J gene end by 2 bases; junction bases not matched to a gene: 3. The CDR3 region is CAIRRTSGTTDTQYF. As DNA, the CDR3 is TGTGCCATCAGGAGGACTAGCGGGACCACAGATACGCAGTATTTT.

This chain uses TRBV25-1 with TRBJ1-4; a possible D gene is TRBD1 (6 bases). In germline, CDR1 is MGHDK, CDR2 SYGVNS. This CDR3 comprises 14 residues. V shed 3 bases and J shed 8 bases, with 13 bases lying between them. CDR3 amino acids: CASSDGRGGEKLFF. The CDR3 DNA reads TGTGCCAGCAGTGATGGCAGGGGAGGGGAAAAACTGTTTTTT.

The rearrangement links TRBV29-1 to TRBJ2-5; 11 bases are a match to TRBD2. The junction had 11 bases not matched to a gene; V was cut back by 6 bases and J by 11 bases. CDR3 length equals 13 residues. The germline V gene has CDR1 SQVTM and CDR2 ANQGSEA. The CDR3 DNA follows: TGCAGCGTGAGGCATAGCGGGAGGGATGAGCAGTACTTC. This encodes CSVRHSGRDEQYF.

This clonotype was seen a few times. The chain is built from TRBV12-3 or TRBV12-4 and TRBJ2-5; D gene ambiguous. This CDR3 spans 13 amino acids. V was cut by 2 bases and J by 7 bases, with 11 bases left in between. Written as DNA, the CDR3 is TGTGCCAGCAGTTTACTTGATCCGACGACCCAGTACTTC. Translation gives CASSLLDPTTQYF.

The chain couples TRBV28 to TRBJ2-1; tentatively, D is TRBD2 (6 bases). This CDR3 contains 15 residues. Germline V lookup: CDR1 MDHEN, CDR2 SYDVKM. Trimming took 11 bases from V and 5 from J, leaving 22 bases between them. This CDR3 reads CAGNRAAGKNNEQFF. CDR3 sequence (DNA): TGTGCCGGCAATAGGGCGGCGGGGAAAAACAATGAGCAGTTCTTC.

This clonotype showed up just a few times. The chain couples TRBV3-1 to TRBJ1-1, with 8 bases fitting TRBD1. J gave up 4 bases and V 2 bases, and 9 bases lay outside the gene matches. Germline values: CDR1 LGHDT, CDR2 YNNKEL (reference sequence). CDR3 size: 16 residues. Here the CDR3 reads CASSQNIVRGPTEAFF. In nucleotides, the CDR3 is TGTGCCAGCAGCCAAAACATCGTCAGGGGGCCCACTGAAGCTTTCTTT.